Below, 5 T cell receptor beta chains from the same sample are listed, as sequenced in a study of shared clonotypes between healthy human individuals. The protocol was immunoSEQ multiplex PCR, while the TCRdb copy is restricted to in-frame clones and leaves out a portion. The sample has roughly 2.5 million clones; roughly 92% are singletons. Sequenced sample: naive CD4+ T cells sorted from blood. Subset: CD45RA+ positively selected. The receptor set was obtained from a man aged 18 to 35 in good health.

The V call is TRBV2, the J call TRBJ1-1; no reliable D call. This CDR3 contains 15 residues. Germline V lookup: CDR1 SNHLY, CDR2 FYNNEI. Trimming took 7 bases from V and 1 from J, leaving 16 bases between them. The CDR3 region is CASTQEGTANTEAFF. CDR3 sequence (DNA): TGTGCCAGCACACAAGAGGGAACGGCGAACACTGAAGCTTTCTTT.

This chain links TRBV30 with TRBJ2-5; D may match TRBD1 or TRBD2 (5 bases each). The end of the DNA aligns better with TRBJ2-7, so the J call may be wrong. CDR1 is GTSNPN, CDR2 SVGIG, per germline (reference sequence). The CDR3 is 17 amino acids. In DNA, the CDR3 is TGTGCCTGGAGAGTCACGAGGGTAGGGGCGAGCTCCTACGAGCAGTACTTC. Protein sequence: CAWRVTRVGASSYEQYF.

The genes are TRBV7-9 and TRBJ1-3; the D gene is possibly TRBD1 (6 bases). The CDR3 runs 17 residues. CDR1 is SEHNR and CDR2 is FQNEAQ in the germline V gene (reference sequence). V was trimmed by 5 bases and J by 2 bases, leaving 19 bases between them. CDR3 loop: CASSLRGQQVAGNTIYF. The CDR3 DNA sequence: TGTGCCAGCAGCCTGAGAGGACAGCAAGTTGCTGGAAACACCATATATTTT.

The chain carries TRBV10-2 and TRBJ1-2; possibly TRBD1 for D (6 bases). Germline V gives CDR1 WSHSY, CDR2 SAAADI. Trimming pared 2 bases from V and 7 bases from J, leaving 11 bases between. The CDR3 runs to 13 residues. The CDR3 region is CASSENRASGYTF. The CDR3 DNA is TGCGCCAGCAGTGAGAACAGGGCTAGTGGCTACACCTTC.

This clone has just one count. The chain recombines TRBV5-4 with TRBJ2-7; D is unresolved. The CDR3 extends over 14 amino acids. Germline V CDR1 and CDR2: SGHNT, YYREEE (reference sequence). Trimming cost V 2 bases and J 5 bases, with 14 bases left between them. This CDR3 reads CASSFGVAANEQYF. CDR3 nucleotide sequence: TGTGCCAGCAGCTTCGGAGTGGCCGCCAACGAGCAGTACTTC. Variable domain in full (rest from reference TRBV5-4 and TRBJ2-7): ETGVTQSPTHLIKTRGQQVTLRCSSQSGHNTVSWYQQALGQGPQFIFQYYREEENGRGNFPPRFSGLQFPNYSSELNVNALELDDSALYLCASSFGVAANEQYFGPGTRLTVT.